A single sample is the source of the 18 T cell receptor beta chains below, sequenced in a study of T cell responses to AZD1222 COVID-19 vaccine. Libraries were prepared by immunoSEQ multiplex PCR; TCRdb keeps only in-frame clonotypes and omits some of them. The sample lists some 150,000 clones; roughly 90% were seen once. The material sequenced was peripheral blood, taken 28 days after the second AZD1222 dose. These receptors originate from an adult who received the AZD1222 COVID-19 vaccine.

This clone has only a few counts. CDR3: CASSTGVKETQYF. The CDR3 DNA reads TGTGCCAGCTCCACAGGGGTGAAAGAGACCCAGTACTTC. The chain uses TRBV18 and TRBJ2-5; TRBD1 agrees at 7 bases. Germline trimming cut 6 bases from V and 3 bases from J; bases unmatched to any gene: 4. There are 13 residues in the CDR3. Germline CDR1 is KGHSH and CDR2 is LQKENI. Looking up the rest from reference TRBV18 and TRBJ2-5 gives the full variable domain: NAGVMQNPRHLVRRRGQEARLRCSPMKGHSHVYWYRQLPEEGLKFMVYLQKENIIDESGMPKERFSAEFPKEGPSILRIQQVVRGDSAAYFCASSTGVKETQYFGPGTRLLVL.

The chain uses TRBV5-1 and TRBJ1-1; D unresolved. CDR1 and CDR2 from the germline V gene are SGHRS and YFSETQ. This CDR3 region has 15 residues. Trimming cost V 0 bases and J 1 base, with 10 bases left between them. The DNA for the CDR3 is TGCGCCAGCAGCTTGGTTGGAGGGTCGAACACTGAAGCTTTCTTT. Translated: CASSLVGGSNTEAFF.

The rearrangement joins TRBV25-1 to TRBJ1-1, with a possible D match to TRBD1 (5 bases). This CDR3 comprises 13 residues. Germline CDR1 MGHDK, CDR2 SYGVNS. V was clipped by 7 bases and J by 6 bases, with 15 bases between them. CDR3 amino acids: CASTGHLSSEAFF. The DNA of the CDR3 is TGTGCCAGCACCGGACACCTGAGCTCTGAAGCTTTCTTT.

This chain's CDR3 is CASRRPASGGRDTQYF. Written as DNA, the CDR3 is TGTGCCAGTCGAAGGCCGGCTAGCGGGGGTCGAGATACGCAGTATTTT. The chain couples TRBV2 to TRBJ2-3, with 10 bases identical to TRBD2. The CDR3 spans 16 residues. The germline gives CDR1 SNHLY, CDR2 FYNNEI. Unmatched junction bases numbered 14, after V lost 9 bases and J lost 5 bases.

The chain carries TRBV30 and TRBJ2-1; 10 bases align to TRBD2. V was pared by 1 base and J by 9 bases, with 21 bases of the junction left unmatched. The CDR3 has 19 amino acids. Germline assignment: CDR1 GTSNPN and CDR2 SVGIG (reference sequence). DNA of the CDR3: TGTGCCTGGAGTGCCACGACTATAGCGGGGGGATATGGCGGCGGTGAGCAGTTCTTC. Amino acid sequence: CAWSATTIAGGYGGGEQFF.

The CDR3 here is CASSREGGRYQPQHF. In nucleotides, the CDR3 is TGTGCCAGTAGTAGGGAGGGGGGCAGGTATCAGCCCCAGCATTTT. The chain joins TRBV19 to TRBJ1-5; D might be TRBD1 (6 bases). Deletions cut 4 bases from V and 5 bases from J, with 15 bases between. CDR3 size: 15 residues. Germline V gives CDR1 LNHDA, CDR2 SQIVND (reference sequence).

This rearrangement joins TRBV13 to TRBJ2-1; 14 nucleotides match TRBD2. Trimming took 5 bases from V and 8 from J; bases not matched to a gene: 5. Germline lookup yields CDR1 PRHDT and CDR2 FYEKMQ (reference sequence). The CDR3 totals 15 residues. Here the CDR3 DNA reads TGTGCCAGCAGCCCGACTAGCGGGAGGGCCTATGAGCAGTTCTTC. Translated: CASSPTSGRAYEQFF.

This chain links TRBV24-1 with TRBJ2-7; no definite D call. Trimming took 4 bases from V and 2 from J, leaving 11 bases between them. The germline gives CDR1 KGHDR, CDR2 SFDVKD. This CDR3 is 14 amino acids long. This chain's CDR3 is CATSETGPPYEQYF. For the CDR3, the DNA is TGTGCCACCAGTGAAACCGGGCCCCCCTACGAGCAGTACTTC.

The gene calls are TRBV4-1 and TRBJ1-1; D is possibly TRBD1 (6 bases). Germline V gene data show CDR1 as MGHRA and CDR2 as YSYEKL. The V gene lost 1 base and the J gene lost 0 bases, with 9 bases spanning the gap. There are 15 residues in the CDR3. This chain's CDR3 is CASSQGTDMNTEAFF. In DNA, the CDR3 is TGCGCCAGCAGCCAAGGGACAGATATGAACACTGAAGCTTTCTTT.

The V gene is TRBV19, the J gene TRBJ2-5; D is ambiguous. Germline V gene data show CDR1 as LNHDA and CDR2 as SQIVND (reference sequence). The CDR3 runs 14 residues. V lost 2 bases, J lost 5 bases, and 12 bases lay in between. The CDR3 here is CASSIRREIETQYF. DNA for the CDR3: TGTGCCAGTAGTATACGGCGAGAAATTGAGACCCAGTACTTC.

The genes are TRBV28 and TRBJ2-1, with D hard to call. The ends were cut back, 5 bases at V and 5 bases at J, with 7 bases in the middle. The CDR3 is 12 amino acids. CDR1 and CDR2 from the germline V gene are MDHEN and SYDVKM. CDR3 amino acids: CASSTTHNEQFF. CDR3 sequence (DNA): TGTGCCAGCAGTACCACTCACAATGAGCAGTTCTTC.

This chain uses TRBV25-1 with TRBJ2-7, with TRBD1 identical over 8 bases. Germline V gene sequence: CDR1 MGHDK, CDR2 SYGVNS. This CDR3 has 12 amino acids. The V segment lost 2 bases and the J segment 6 bases; nucleotides outside the gene matches: 0. The CDR3 here is CASSEGTGEQYF. The CDR3 nucleotides are TGTGCCAGCAGTGAAGGGACAGGCGAGCAGTACTTC.

V usage is TRBV19 and J usage is TRBJ1-5; D remains ambiguous. The V gene lost 3 bases and the J gene lost 7 bases, with 7 bases spanning the gap. CDR1 and CDR2 (germline): LNHDA, SQIVND (reference sequence). This CDR3 has 12 residues. The CDR3 reads CASSIPGQPQHF. As DNA, the CDR3 is TGTGCCAGTAGTATTCCGGGGCAGCCCCAGCATTTT.

The chain combines TRBV13 with TRBJ1-1; D is possibly TRBD1 (5 bases). Germline CDR1 is PRHDT and CDR2 is FYEKMQ (reference sequence). There are 14 residues in the CDR3. V dropped 5 bases and J dropped 3 bases, with 13 bases sitting between them. The CDR3 here is CASSNWDGYTEAFF. For the CDR3, the DNA is TGTGCCAGCAGCAACTGGGACGGCTACACTGAAGCTTTCTTT.

The J gene is TRBJ2-7, the V gene TRBV28, with TRBD1 identical over 10 bases. The V segment lost 3 bases and the J segment 1 base; nucleotides outside the gene matches: 9. The CDR3 runs 17 residues. Germline CDR1 is MDHEN and CDR2 is SYDVKM. CDR3: CASSFPTGTGASYEQYF. CDR3 DNA: TGTGCCAGCAGTTTTCCCACCGGGACAGGGGCATCCTACGAGCAGTACTTC. Full variable domain (missing parts from reference TRBV28 and TRBJ2-7): DVKVTQSSRYLVKRTGEKVFLECVQDMDHENMFWYRQDPGLGLRLIYFSYDVKMKEKGDIPEGYSVSREKKERFSLILESASTNQTSMYLCASSFPTGTGASYEQYFGPGTRLTVT.

The CDR3 nucleotides read TGTGCCAGCAGCGCGGGACAGAACACTGAAGCTTTCTTT. Protein product: CASSAGQNTEAFF. V and J are TRBV7-2 and TRBJ1-1; a weak D match, TRBD1 (6 bases). Germline V lookup: CDR1 SGHTA, CDR2 FQGNSA. The V gene lost 5 bases and the J gene lost 1 base, with 8 bases spanning the gap. The CDR3 runs 13 residues.

The V call is TRBV10-2, the J call TRBJ2-7; D is ambiguous. Germline V gene sequence: CDR1 WSHSY, CDR2 SAAADI. The V end lost 6 bases, the J end lost 0 bases, and 9 bases lay between the germline ends. The CDR3 loop spans 13 amino acids. For the CDR3, the DNA is TGCGCCAGCAGACGGATGAGCTCCTACGAGCAGTACTTC. It specifies CASRRMSSYEQYF.

J is TRBJ2-1 and V is TRBV30; possibly TRBD2 for D (5 bases). In germline, CDR1 is GTSNPN, CDR2 SVGIG (reference sequence). CDR3 length equals 16 residues. V gave up 2 bases and J gave up 1 base, with 15 bases separating them. CDR3 residues: CAWSPLASSSYNEQFF. CDR3 sequence (DNA): TGTGCCTGGAGTCCCCTAGCTAGTTCATCCTACAATGAGCAGTTCTTC.